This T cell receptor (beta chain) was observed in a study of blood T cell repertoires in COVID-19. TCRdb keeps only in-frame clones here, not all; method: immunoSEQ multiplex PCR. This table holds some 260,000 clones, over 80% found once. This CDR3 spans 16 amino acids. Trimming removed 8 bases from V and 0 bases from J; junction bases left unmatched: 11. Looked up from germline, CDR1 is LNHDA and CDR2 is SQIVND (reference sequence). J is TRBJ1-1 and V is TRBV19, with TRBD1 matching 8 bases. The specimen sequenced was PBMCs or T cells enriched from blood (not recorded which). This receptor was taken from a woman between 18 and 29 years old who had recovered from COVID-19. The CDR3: CASAGWTGPMNTEAFF. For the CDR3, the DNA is TGTGCCAGTGCAGGATGGACAGGGCCAATGAACACTGAAGCTTTCTTT. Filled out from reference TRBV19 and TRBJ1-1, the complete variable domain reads DGGITQSPKYLFRKEGQNVTLSCEQNLNHDAMYWYRQDPGQGLRLIYYSQIVNDFQKGDIAEGYSVSREKKESFPLTVTSAQKNPTAFYLCASAGWTGPMNTEAFFGQGTRLTVV.